These T cell receptor beta chains were read from a single sample in a study of blood T cells in healthy people across ages. TCRdb reanalysed the 5' RACE reads using MiXCR and keeps one entry per CDR3 protein. Among about 680,000 distinct CDR3 sequences listed, around half were seen once. Sequenced sample: blood. The receptors originated from an older woman in good health. Both conserved end residues are part of each CDR3. D genes are given only for firm matches. Not all rows give a size; the values are once, few, many and, for expanded clones, a class.

- | TRBJ1-2 | TRBD1 | TRBV12-3/TRBV12-4 | TGTGCCAGCAGTCCCTCAGGGGGCGCTTATAGTGGCTACACCTTC | CASSPSGGAYSGYTF
few | TRBJ2-7 | - | TRBV7-2 | TGTGCCAGCAGCCCCCCTGGGGGAAACTACGAGCAGTACTTC | CASSPPGGNYEQYF
- | TRBJ1-4 | - | TRBV4-1 | TGCGCCAGCAGCCCAGTGGACAGCGGTTATGAAAAACTGTTTTTT | CASSPVDSGYEKLFF
- | TRBJ1-2 | TRBD1 | TRBV7-9 | TGTGCCAGCAGCTACGGACAGGATTATGGCTACACCTTC | CASSYGQDYGYTF
- | TRBJ2-1 | - | TRBV7-2 | TGTGCCAGCAGCCTGACGGGTATGGGTGAGCAGTTCTTC | CASSLTGMGEQFF
- | TRBJ1-2 | TRBD1 | TRBV25-1 | TGTGCCAGCACCTCATTTAGAGGGGGCGCAGGGTTTGACGGCTACACCTTC | CASTSFRGGAGFDGYTF
- | TRBJ2-1 | - | TRBV11-3 | TGTGCCAGCAGCTTAGGGTCCCTAGGGGAGCAGTTCTTC | CASSLGSLGEQFF
many | TRBJ2-7 | - | TRBV6-1 | TGTGCCAGCAGTGATTGGTTTAGGACCACGAGCTCCTACGAGCAGTACTTC | CASSDWFRTTSSYEQYF
- | TRBJ2-5 | - | TRBV5-1 | TGCGCCAGCAGCTTGGCGGGTCCACAAGAGACCCAGTACTTC | CASSLAGPQETQYF
- | TRBJ2-3 | - | TRBV9 | TGTGCCAGCAGCGTAGGTCAAGGGGGAACAGATACGCAGTATTTT | CASSVGQGGTDTQYF
few | TRBJ2-5 | TRBD2 | TRBV14 | TGTGCCAGCAGCCAAGGGATAAGCGTACTAGCGGGGGAGACCCAGTACTTC | CASSQGISVLAGETQYF
- | TRBJ1-5 | - | TRBV27 | TGTGCCAGCAGTTTGGACAGTCCCAATCAGCCCCAGCATTTT | CASSLDSPNQPQHF
- | TRBJ2-7 | TRBD1 | TRBV27 | TGTGCCAGCAGTTGCCGGGACAGGGGGTCCCACGAGCAGTACTTC | CASSCRDRGSHEQYF
- | TRBJ1-1 | TRBD1 | TRBV7-3 | TGTGCCAGCAGCTTAGTCGCTCCGTTAGCAGCGGGACAGACGAACACTGAAGCTTTCTTT | CASSLVAPLAAGQTNTEAFF
few | TRBJ2-6 | TRBD1 | TRBV6-5 | TGTGCCGGCAGTTACTCGCCTGGACAGGGGGGGACCTCTGGGGCCAACGTCCTGACTTTC | CAGSYSPGQGGTSGANVLTF
- | TRBJ2-7 | TRBD2 | TRBV24-1 | TGTGCCACCAGTGTAATCCTAGCGGGAGGGAGGGAGGCCCAGTACTTC | CATSVILAGGREAQYF
few | TRBJ1-1 | - | TRBV29-1 | TGCAGCGTCGGTGACCGTGGGGTTGAAGCTTTCTTT | CSVGDRGVEAFF
- | TRBJ2-6 | TRBD1 | TRBV20-1 | TGCAGTGCTAGAAAACAGGGGATCGGCTCTGGGGCCAACGTCCTGACTTTC | CSARKQGIGSGANVLTF
- | TRBJ2-1 | - | TRBV25-1 | TGTGCCAGCAGGGGGAATTTGAACAATGAGCAGTTCTTC | CASRGNLNNEQFF
few | TRBJ2-7 | TRBD1 | TRBV6-5 | TGTGCCAGCAGTTCCCTCCAAGCATTACAGGGGGCCATTGAGCAGTACTTC | CASSSLQALQGAIEQYF
once | TRBJ2-5 | TRBD2 | TRBV7-9 | TGTGCCAGCAGCCCCCCTAGCGGGGGGCCCCAAGAGACCCAGTACTTC | CASSPPSGGPQETQYF
- | TRBJ2-7 | - | TRBV5-1 | TGCGCCAGCAGCTTGGAAGGGACGGCTTACGAGCAGTACTTC | CASSLEGTAYEQYF
- | TRBJ2-3 | - | TRBV20-1 | TGCAGTGCTAGTAGGGTACATCGGGATACGCAGTATTTT | CSASRVHRDTQYF
- | TRBJ2-5 | - | TRBV30 | TGTGCCGGAACAGGGGCGGGGTTACAAGAGACCCAGTACTTC | CAGTGAGLQETQYF
many | TRBJ2-7 | - | TRBV6-2/TRBV6-3 | TGTGCCAGCAGTTACGCCAGGAACAGGGTCTCCTACGAGCAGTACTTC | CASSYARNRVSYEQYF
- | TRBJ2-5 | TRBD1 | TRBV28 | TGTGCCAGCAGTTTATTGGGACAGGGGGAGACCCAGTACTTC | CASSLLGQGETQYF
- | TRBJ1-1 | TRBD1 | TRBV6-2/TRBV6-3 | TGTGCCAGCAGTAACCCCACGGACAGGGGGGCTGAAGCTTTCTTT | CASSNPTDRGAEAFF
- | TRBJ2-3 | TRBD1 | TRBV4-1 | TGCGCCAGCAGCCAATCCACCGGGACAGTAAGAGATACGCAGTATTTT | CASSQSTGTVRDTQYF
- | TRBJ2-5 | - | TRBV28 | TGTGCCAGCACACGTGGGGTGGGAGAGACCCAGTACTTC | CASTRGVGETQYF
- | TRBJ2-1 | TRBD2 | TRBV7-3 | TGTGCCAGCAGCTTACACTATAGCGGGAGGGGAGGTAAGGAGGCATACAATGAGCAGTTCTTC | CASSLHYSGRGGKEAYNEQFF
- | TRBJ2-5 | - | TRBV20-1 | TGCAGTGCCACCTCTGGGCGGAGTTACCAAGAGACCCAGTACTTC | CSATSGRSYQETQYF
- | TRBJ1-4 | TRBD1 | TRBV4-2 | TGTGCCAGCAGCCTCGACCAGGGGACAGATGAAAAACTGTTTTTT | CASSLDQGTDEKLFF
few | TRBJ2-1 | TRBD1 | TRBV29-1 | TGCAGCGTTGCGTCCAGGGGGCGGGGAACCTACAATGAGCAGTTCTTC | CSVASRGRGTYNEQFF
- | TRBJ2-3 | TRBD2 | TRBV11-2 | TGTGCCAGCAGCCCCGTACCTAGCGGGACTAGCACAGATACGCAGTATTTT | CASSPVPSGTSTDTQYF
- | TRBJ1-2 | - | TRBV20-1 | TGCAGTGCGAAGCGGGGGGCGAACTATGGCTACACCTTC | CSAKRGANYGYTF
- | TRBJ2-7 | TRBD1 | TRBV20-1 | TGCAGTGCTAGAGATTGGGGACAGGGGCTAGTCTACGAGCAGTACTTC | CSARDWGQGLVYEQYF
- | TRBJ2-7 | TRBD2 | TRBV28 | TGTGCCAGCAGTCATAGCGGGAGCTTCAGCTACGAGCAGTACTTC | CASSHSGSFSYEQYF
- | TRBJ2-1 | TRBD2 | TRBV7-6 | TGTGCCTGCAGGCGAACTAGCGGGAGTCTCGATGAGCAGTTCTTC | CACRRTSGSLDEQFF
- | TRBJ2-1 | - | TRBV20-1 | TGCAGTGCTAGACAGGGCTGCCTCAATGAGCAGTTCTTC | CSARQGCLNEQFF
- | TRBJ2-1 | - | TRBV5-5 | TGTGCCAGCAGCTTGGCCCCCAGGTACAATGAGCAGTTCTTC | CASSLAPRYNEQFF
- | TRBJ2-6 | TRBD1 | TRBV28 | TGTGCCAGCAGTCTGGCGGGACAGGGGCCCCTCTCTGGGGTCAACGTCCTGACTTTC | CASSLAGQGPLSGVNVLTF
- | TRBJ2-5 | TRBD1 | TRBV5-4 | TGTGCCAGCAGCTTGGCGGGCGCCAGGGGGTACCAAGAGACCCAGTACTTC | CASSLAGARGYQETQYF
- | TRBJ2-1 | TRBD2 | TRBV9 | TGCGCCAGCAGCCTCCGAAGCGGGGCCGGGACTAGCGGGAGCAATGAGCAGTTCTTC | CASSLRSGAGTSGSNEQFF
- | TRBJ2-3 | - | TRBV20-1 | TGCAGTGCTAGGGGGCCCAGGGGTCTCACAGATACGCAGTATTTT | CSARGPRGLTDTQYF
- | TRBJ2-1 | - | TRBV20-1 | TGCAGTGCTAGAGATCTTGCAGGGAGTAATCTCTACAATGAGCAGTTCTTC | CSARDLAGSNLYNEQFF
- | TRBJ2-7 | - | TRBV10-3 | TGTGCCACCAGGGCTCCGAACGAGCAGTACTTC | CATRAPNEQYF
- | TRBJ2-7 | - | TRBV20-1 | TGCAGTGCTAGAGGATCGGAACGGGGGATGGACTTCTACGAGCAGTACTTC | CSARGSERGMDFYEQYF
few | TRBJ1-4 | TRBD1 | TRBV5-1 | TGCGCCAGCAGCTCAGGGGACAGTAATGAAAAACTGTTTTTT | CASSSGDSNEKLFF
few | TRBJ1-2 | - | TRBV3-1 | TGTGCCAGCAGCCTCTCGGGCCCAGTCTATGGCTACACCTTC | CASSLSGPVYGYTF
many | TRBJ2-7 | - | TRBV4-1 | TGCGCCAGCAGCCAAGGGGTGACAGGGAGGGACGAGCAGTACTTC | CASSQGVTGRDEQYF
few | TRBJ1-2 | TRBD1 | TRBV20-1 | TGCAGTGCGGACGACAGGGTAGGGAGTAGCTACACCTTC | CSADDRVGSSYTF
few | TRBJ2-7 | - | TRBV9 | TGTGCCAGCAGCACCGACCCGAGGCCCTACGAGCAGTACTTC | CASSTDPRPYEQYF